The entry below describes one TCR beta chain. The sample comes from a study of blood T cell repertoires in COVID-19. Study at large: Sites in the United States, Italy and Spain provided acute and convalescent COVID-19 samples. PBMCs, B-cell-depleted T cells, or T cells were the source of the cDNA or gDNA that made up the material.

CDR1 is LGHDT, CDR2 YNNKEL, per germline (reference sequence). The CDR3 has 14 amino acids. V lost 1 base and J 10 bases, leaving 15 bases between the germline ends. Patients of the Seattle cohort, enrolled during active infection, were followed longitudinally. In the original processing: Estimation of nucleated cell counts was performed using reference gene primer amplification. Produced via immunoSEQ multiplex PCR; TCRdb's table is partial and in-frame only. Clone size and the V and J calls come from that table; the DNA yielded D and trimming. This table holds tens of thousands of clones, less than 80% found once.

The source is a man between 70 and 80 years old with COVID-19, enrolled during active disease. The chain combines TRBV3-1 (or the pseudogene TRBV3-2) with TRBJ2-3, with a possible D match to TRBD2 (5 bases). The sample consisted of peripheral blood. The CDR3 loop is CASSQGLPHIAQYF. The CDR3, as DNA: TGTGCCAGCAGCCAAGGACTACCCCACATTGCGCAGTATTTT.